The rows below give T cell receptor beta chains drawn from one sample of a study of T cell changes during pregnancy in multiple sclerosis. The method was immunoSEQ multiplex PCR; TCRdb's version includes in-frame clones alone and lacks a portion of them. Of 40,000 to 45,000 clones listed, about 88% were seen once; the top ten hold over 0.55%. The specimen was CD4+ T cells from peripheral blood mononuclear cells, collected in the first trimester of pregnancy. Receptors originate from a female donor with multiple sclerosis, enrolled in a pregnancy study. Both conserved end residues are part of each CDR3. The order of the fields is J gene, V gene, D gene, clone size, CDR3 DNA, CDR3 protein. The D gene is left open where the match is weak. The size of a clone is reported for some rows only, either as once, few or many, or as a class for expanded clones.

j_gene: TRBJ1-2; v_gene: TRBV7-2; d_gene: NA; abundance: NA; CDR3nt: TGTGCCAGCAGCTTTATGAGCGGAGGGGATAATGGCTACACCTTC; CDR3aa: CASSFMSGGDNGYTF
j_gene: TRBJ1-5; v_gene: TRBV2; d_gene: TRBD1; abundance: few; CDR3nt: TGTGCCGGGGGACAGGGCATCTTTCAGCCCCAGCATTTT; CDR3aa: CAGGQGIFQPQHF
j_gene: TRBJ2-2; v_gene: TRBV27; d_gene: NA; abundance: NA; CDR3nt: TGTGCCAGCAGTGGCGGGCTAGCGTGGACCGGGGAGCTGTTTTTT; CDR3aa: CASSGGLAWTGELFF
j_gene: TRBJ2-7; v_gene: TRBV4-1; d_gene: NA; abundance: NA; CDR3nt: TGCGCCAGCAGCCAAGATTACGGTGGTAGCTCGGAGCAGTACTTC; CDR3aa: CASSQDYGGSSEQYF
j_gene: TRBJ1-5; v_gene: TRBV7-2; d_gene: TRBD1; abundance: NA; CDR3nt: TGTGCCAGCAGCTTAGCGCTTTCCTTTCGGACAGGGACCATTAATAGCAATCAGCCCCAGCATTTT; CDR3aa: CASSLALSFRTGTINSNQPQHF
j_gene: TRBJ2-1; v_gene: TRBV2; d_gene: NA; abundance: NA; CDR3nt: TGTGCCAGCAGCCGGAGGTCTCTCAATGAGCAGTTCTTC; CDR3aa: CASSRRSLNEQFF
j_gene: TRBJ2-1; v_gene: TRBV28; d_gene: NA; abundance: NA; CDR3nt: TGTGCCAGCAGTCAAGCACCAAGCTCCTACAATGAGCAGTTCTTC; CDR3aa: CASSQAPSSYNEQFF
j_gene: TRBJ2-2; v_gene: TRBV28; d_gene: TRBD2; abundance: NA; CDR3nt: TGTGCCAGCAGTACTAGCGGGATCGTAGCCGGGGAGCTGTTTTTT; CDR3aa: CASSTSGIVAGELFF
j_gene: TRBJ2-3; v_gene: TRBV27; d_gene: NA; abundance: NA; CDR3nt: TGTGCCAGCAGTTTGATAGGGGGCACAGATACGCAGTATTTT; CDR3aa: CASSLIGGTDTQYF
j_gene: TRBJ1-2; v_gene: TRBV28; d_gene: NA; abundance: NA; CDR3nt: TGTGCCAGCAGTCCGCCCACAGGTTTCGATGGCTACACCTTC; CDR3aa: CASSPPTGFDGYTF
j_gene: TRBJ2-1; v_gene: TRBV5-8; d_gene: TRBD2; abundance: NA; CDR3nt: TGTGCCAGCAGACAGGGACTAGCGGGAGTGAACGGAGGTAATGAGCAGTTCTTC; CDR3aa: CASRQGLAGVNGGNEQFF
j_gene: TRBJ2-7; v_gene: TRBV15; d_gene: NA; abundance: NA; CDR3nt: TGTGCCACCAGCAGAGATCCCCTTGACGAGCAGTACTTC; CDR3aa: CATSRDPLDEQYF
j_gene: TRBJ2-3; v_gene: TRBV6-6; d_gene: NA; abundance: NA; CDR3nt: TGTGCCAGCAGTTTGTGGGAGGCTGGGGGAGATACGCAGTATTTT; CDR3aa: CASSLWEAGGDTQYF
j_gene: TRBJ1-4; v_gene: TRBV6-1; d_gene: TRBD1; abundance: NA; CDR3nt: TGTGCCAGCAGTGAAGAGGACAGGGGTTATGAAAAACTGTTTTTT; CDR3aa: CASSEEDRGYEKLFF
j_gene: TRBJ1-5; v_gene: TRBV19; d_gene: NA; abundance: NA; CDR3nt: TGTGCCAGTGCAAGGACTGGTAGCAATCAGCCCCAGCATTTT; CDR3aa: CASARTGSNQPQHF
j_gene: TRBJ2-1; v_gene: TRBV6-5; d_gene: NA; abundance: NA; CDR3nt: TGTGCCAGCAGCTCCGGGAGAATCAATGAGCAGTTCTTC; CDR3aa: CASSSGRINEQFF
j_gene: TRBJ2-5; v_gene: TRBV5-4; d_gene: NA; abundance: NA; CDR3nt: TGTGCCAGCAGCTTCCGGCGGGAATCGGAGACCCAGTACTTC; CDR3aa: CASSFRRESETQYF
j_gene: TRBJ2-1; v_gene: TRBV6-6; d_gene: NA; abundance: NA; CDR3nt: TGTGCCAGCACTCCGCTGACTAGTCTCCATGAGCAGTTCTTC; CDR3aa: CASTPLTSLHEQFF
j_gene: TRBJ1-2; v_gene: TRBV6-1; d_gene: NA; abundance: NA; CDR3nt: TGTGCCAGCAGTGATACCGGGTCCAGCTATGGCTACACCTTC; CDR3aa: CASSDTGSSYGYTF
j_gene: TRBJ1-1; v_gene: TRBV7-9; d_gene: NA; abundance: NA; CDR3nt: TGTGCCAGCAGCTCGTGGGACAAGAACACTGAAGCTTTCTTT; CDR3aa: CASSSWDKNTEAFF
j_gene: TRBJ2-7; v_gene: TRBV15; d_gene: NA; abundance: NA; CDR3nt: TGTGCCACCAGCAGTGGAAGGGGTGGCTCCTACGAGCAGTACTTC; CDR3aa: CATSSGRGGSYEQYF
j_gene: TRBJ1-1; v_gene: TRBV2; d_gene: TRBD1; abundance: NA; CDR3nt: TGTGCCAGCAGTGGGACAGGGGTTTGGGGGAACACTGAAGCTTTCTTT; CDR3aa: CASSGTGVWGNTEAFF
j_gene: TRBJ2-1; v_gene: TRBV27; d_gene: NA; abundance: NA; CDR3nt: TGTGCCAGCAGCTTCACAGGGAGGGGGTACAATGAGCAGTTCTTC; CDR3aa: CASSFTGRGYNEQFF
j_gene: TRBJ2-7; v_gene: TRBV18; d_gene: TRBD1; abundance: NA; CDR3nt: TGTGCCAGCTCACCACGGAGACAGGGTGCCGAGCAGTACTTC; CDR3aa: CASSPRRQGAEQYF
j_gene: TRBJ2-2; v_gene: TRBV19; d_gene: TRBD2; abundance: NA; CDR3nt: TGTGCCAGTAGTATAGCCTCCATGACTAGCGCGAACACCGGGGAGCTGTTTTTT; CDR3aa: CASSIASMTSANTGELFF
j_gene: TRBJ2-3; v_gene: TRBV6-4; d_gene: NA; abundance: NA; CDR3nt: TGTGCCAGCAGTGAGAGTGGGAGCGGTGCAGATACGCAGTATTTT; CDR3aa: CASSESGSGADTQYF
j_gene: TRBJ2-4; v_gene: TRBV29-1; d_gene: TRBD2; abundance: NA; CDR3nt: TGCAGCGTTGAAGGGCTAGCGGGAGGGCCGGGCAAAAACATTCAGTACTTC; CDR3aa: CSVEGLAGGPGKNIQYF
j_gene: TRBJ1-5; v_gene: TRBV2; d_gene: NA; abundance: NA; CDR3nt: TGTGCCAGCAGCCCCCCCGGGGTTAATAGCAATCAGCCCCAGCATTTT; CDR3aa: CASSPPGVNSNQPQHF
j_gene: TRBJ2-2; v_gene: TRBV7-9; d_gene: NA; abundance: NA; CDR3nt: TGTGCCAGCAGCTTATTGCAGGGATTCACCGGGGAGCTGTTTTTT; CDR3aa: CASSLLQGFTGELFF
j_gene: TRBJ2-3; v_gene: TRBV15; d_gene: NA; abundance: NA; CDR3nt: TGTGCCACCGCAGGCACGCCCCAAATTAGCACAGATACGCAGTATTTT; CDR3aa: CATAGTPQISTDTQYF
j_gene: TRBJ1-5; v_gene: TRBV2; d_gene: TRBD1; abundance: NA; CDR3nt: TGTGCCAGCAGTGATGGCAGGGGGTTTTCGAGCAATCAGCCCCAGCATTTT; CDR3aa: CASSDGRGFSSNQPQHF
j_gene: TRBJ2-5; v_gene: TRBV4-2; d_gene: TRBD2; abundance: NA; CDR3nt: TGTGCCAGCAGCCAAGGAAGGCTAGCGGGATCGTACCAAGAGACCCAGTACTTC; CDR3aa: CASSQGRLAGSYQETQYF
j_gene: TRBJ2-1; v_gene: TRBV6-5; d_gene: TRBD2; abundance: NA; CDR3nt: TGTGCCAGCAGGCCCGCAACTAGCGCAATTAATGAGCAGTTCTTC; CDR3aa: CASRPATSAINEQFF
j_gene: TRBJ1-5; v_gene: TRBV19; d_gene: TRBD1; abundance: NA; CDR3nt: TGTGCCAGTAGTGGCCCTCGGGACAGCGCGTCCCTAGGGAATCAGCCCCAGCATTTT; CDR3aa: CASSGPRDSASLGNQPQHF
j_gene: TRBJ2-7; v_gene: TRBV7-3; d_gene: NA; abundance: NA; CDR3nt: TGTGCCAGCAGCCCGGAGTTACTGACTTCTTACGAGCAGTACTTC; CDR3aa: CASSPELLTSYEQYF
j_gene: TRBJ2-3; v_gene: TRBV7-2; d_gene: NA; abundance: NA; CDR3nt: TGTGCCAGCAGCTACTTGGGCTTTTTCACAGATACGCAGTATTTT; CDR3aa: CASSYLGFFTDTQYF
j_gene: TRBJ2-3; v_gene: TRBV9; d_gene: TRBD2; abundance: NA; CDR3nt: TGTGCCAGCAGCGTAGAGACTAGCGGGAGATCAGATACGCAGTATTTT; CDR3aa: CASSVETSGRSDTQYF
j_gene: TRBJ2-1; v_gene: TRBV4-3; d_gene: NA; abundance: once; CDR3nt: TGCGCCAGCAGCCAAGAACCCACAGTGCAGGGCAATGAGCAGTTCTTC; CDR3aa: CASSQEPTVQGNEQFF
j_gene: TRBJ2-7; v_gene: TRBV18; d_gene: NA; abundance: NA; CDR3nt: TGTGCCAGCTCACCACTTGGGTCGCACAGAGCTGACGAGCAGTACTTC; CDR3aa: CASSPLGSHRADEQYF
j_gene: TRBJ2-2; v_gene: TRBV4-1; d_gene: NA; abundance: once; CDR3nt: TGCGCCAGCAGGGAGACAGAGAACACCGGGGAGCTGTTTTTT; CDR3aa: CASRETENTGELFF
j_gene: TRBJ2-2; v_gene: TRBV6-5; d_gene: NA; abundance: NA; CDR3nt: TGTGCCAGCAGACAGGAAGGATATCGGGGGGAGCTGTTTTTT; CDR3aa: CASRQEGYRGELFF
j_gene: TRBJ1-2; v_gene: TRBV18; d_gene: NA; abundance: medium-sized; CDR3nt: TGTGCCAGCTCACCACCGAGCCGCTATGGCTACACCTTC; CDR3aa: CASSPPSRYGYTF
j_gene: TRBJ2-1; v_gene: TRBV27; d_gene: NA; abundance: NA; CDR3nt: TGTGCCAGCAGTTTATCGCGAGACACTGAGCAGTTCTTC; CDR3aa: CASSLSRDTEQFF
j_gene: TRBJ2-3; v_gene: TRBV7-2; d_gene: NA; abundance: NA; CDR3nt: TGTGCCAGCAGCTTAGCGGGGCGCCACACAGATACGCAGTATTTT; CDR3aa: CASSLAGRHTDTQYF
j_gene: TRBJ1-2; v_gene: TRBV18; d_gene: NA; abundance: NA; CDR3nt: TGTGCCAGCTCACCACCGTCTCCAAGGGGCCATAACTATGGCTACACCTTC; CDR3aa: CASSPPSPRGHNYGYTF
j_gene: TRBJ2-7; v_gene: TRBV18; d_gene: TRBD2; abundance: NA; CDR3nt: TGTGCCAGCTCACCACCCGGGACTATAAATTACGAGCAGTACTTC; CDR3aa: CASSPPGTINYEQYF
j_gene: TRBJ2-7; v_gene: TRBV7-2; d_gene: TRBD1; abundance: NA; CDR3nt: TGTGCCAGCAGCCCTGGACAGGGGCGACACGAGCAGTACTTC; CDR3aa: CASSPGQGRHEQYF
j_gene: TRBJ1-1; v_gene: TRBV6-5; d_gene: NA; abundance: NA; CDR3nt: TGTGCCAGCAGTTACTCGTACGGTGGGGAGGAAGCTTTCTTT; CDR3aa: CASSYSYGGEEAFF